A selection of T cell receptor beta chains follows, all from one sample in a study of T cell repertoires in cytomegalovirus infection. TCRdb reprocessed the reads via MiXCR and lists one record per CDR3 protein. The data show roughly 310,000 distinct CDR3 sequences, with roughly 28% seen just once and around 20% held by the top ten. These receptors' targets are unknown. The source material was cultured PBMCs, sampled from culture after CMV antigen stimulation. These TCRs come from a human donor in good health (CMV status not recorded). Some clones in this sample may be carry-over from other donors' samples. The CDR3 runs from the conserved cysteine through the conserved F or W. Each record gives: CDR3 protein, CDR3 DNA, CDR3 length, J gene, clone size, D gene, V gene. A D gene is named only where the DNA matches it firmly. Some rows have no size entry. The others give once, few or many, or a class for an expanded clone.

CDR3aa: CASSQDRSGGSYNEQFF
CDR3nt: TGTGCCAGCAGCCAAGATCGGAGCGGGGGTTCCTACAATGAGCAGTTCTTC
len: 17
j_gene: TRBJ2-1
abundance: -
d_gene: TRBD2
v_gene: TRBV4-2

CDR3aa: CASTRTGVEKLFF
CDR3nt: TGTGCCAGCACCCGGACAGGGGTGGAAAAACTGTTTTTT
len: 13
j_gene: TRBJ1-4
abundance: many
d_gene: TRBD1
v_gene: TRBV12-3/TRBV12-4

CDR3aa: CASSFDPDYGYTF
CDR3nt: TGTGCCAGCAGCTTCGACCCAGATTATGGCTACACCTTC
len: 13
j_gene: TRBJ1-2
abundance: -
d_gene: -
v_gene: TRBV11-1

CDR3aa: CSAEPAGGSSTDTQYF
CDR3nt: TGCAGTGCCGAGCCAGCGGGGGGCTCAAGCACAGATACGCAGTATTTT
len: 16
j_gene: TRBJ2-3
abundance: few
d_gene: TRBD2
v_gene: TRBV20-1

CDR3aa: CASGFEVDINEQFF
CDR3nt: TGTGCTAGTGGTTTTGAGGTGGACATCAATGAGCAGTTCTTC
len: 14
j_gene: TRBJ2-1
abundance: few
d_gene: -
v_gene: TRBV12-5

CDR3aa: CASRKSGANVLTF
CDR3nt: TGTGCCAGCAGGAAGTCTGGGGCCAACGTCCTGACTTTC
len: 13
j_gene: TRBJ2-6
abundance: -
d_gene: -
v_gene: TRBV28

CDR3aa: CASSFRGISYEQYF
CDR3nt: TGTGCCAGCAGTTTTCGGGGAATCTCCTACGAGCAGTACTTC
len: 14
j_gene: TRBJ2-7
abundance: few
d_gene: -
v_gene: TRBV28

CDR3aa: CASTRLAGGNTQYF
CDR3nt: TGTGCCAGCACCCGCCTAGCGGGAGGCAATACGCAGTATTTT
len: 14
j_gene: TRBJ2-3
abundance: many
d_gene: TRBD2
v_gene: TRBV11-2

CDR3aa: CASSWGQGTGTEAFF
CDR3nt: TGTGCCAGCAGCTGGGGACAGGGGACAGGCACTGAAGCTTTCTTT
len: 15
j_gene: TRBJ1-1
abundance: -
d_gene: TRBD1
v_gene: TRBV5-5

CDR3aa: CASSASGNQETQYF
CDR3nt: TGTGCCAGCAGCGCTTCAGGAAATCAAGAGACCCAGTACTTC
len: 14
j_gene: TRBJ2-5
abundance: -
d_gene: -
v_gene: TRBV7-6

CDR3aa: CASSLFQGLNTEAFF
CDR3nt: TGTGCCAGCAGCTTATTTCAGGGATTGAACACTGAAGCTTTCTTT
len: 15
j_gene: TRBJ1-1
abundance: few
d_gene: -
v_gene: TRBV7-8

CDR3aa: CASSSGTGGHQPQHF
CDR3nt: TGTGCCAGCAGTTCCGGGACAGGAGGTCATCAGCCCCAGCATTTT
len: 15
j_gene: TRBJ1-5
abundance: -
d_gene: TRBD1
v_gene: TRBV12-3/TRBV12-4

CDR3aa: CASRDQTEGYNEQFF
CDR3nt: TGTGCCAGCAGAGACCAGACAGAAGGGTACAATGAGCAGTTCTTC
len: 15
j_gene: TRBJ2-1
abundance: few
d_gene: -
v_gene: TRBV28

CDR3aa: CALGPSHEQFF
CDR3nt: TGTGCCCTGGGCCCCTCCCATGAGCAGTTCTTC
len: 11
j_gene: TRBJ2-1
abundance: -
d_gene: -
v_gene: TRBV10-3

CDR3aa: CASRLPSRYEGAVGYTF
CDR3nt: TGTGCCAGCAGACTACCATCCCGTTATGAAGGGGCGGTTGGCTACACCTTC
len: 17
j_gene: TRBJ1-2
abundance: -
d_gene: -
v_gene: TRBV6-1

CDR3aa: CASSLAGAGGYTF
CDR3nt: TGTGCCAGCAGTTTAGCAGGGGCCGGTGGCTACACCTTC
len: 13
j_gene: TRBJ1-2
abundance: many
d_gene: -
v_gene: TRBV12-3/TRBV12-4

CDR3aa: CASSSILKQFF
CDR3nt: TGTGCCAGCAGCTCTATCCTAAAGCAGTTCTTC
len: 11
j_gene: TRBJ2-1
abundance: few
d_gene: -
v_gene: TRBV7-9

CDR3aa: CASSRTDGGYTF
CDR3nt: TGTGCCAGCAGCCGGACAGATGGGGGCTACACCTTC
len: 12
j_gene: TRBJ1-2
abundance: few
d_gene: -
v_gene: TRBV6-1

CDR3aa: CASSLRTPTIYGYTF
CDR3nt: TGTGCCAGCAGTTTAAGGACGCCCACCATCTATGGCTACACCTTC
len: 15
j_gene: TRBJ1-2
abundance: -
d_gene: -
v_gene: TRBV12-3/TRBV12-4

CDR3aa: CASSLGDGNQETQYF
CDR3nt: TGTGCCAGCAGCTTAGGGGACGGAAACCAAGAGACCCAGTACTTC
len: 15
j_gene: TRBJ2-5
abundance: -
d_gene: -
v_gene: TRBV7-9

CDR3aa: CSASKPFDLTYNEQFF
CDR3nt: TGCAGTGCCTCAAAACCCTTCGACTTAACCTACAATGAGCAGTTCTTC
len: 16
j_gene: TRBJ2-1
abundance: -
d_gene: -
v_gene: TRBV20-1

CDR3aa: CSAGRPNTEAFF
CDR3nt: TGCAGTGCGGGCAGGCCGAACACTGAAGCTTTCTTT
len: 12
j_gene: TRBJ1-1
abundance: few
d_gene: -
v_gene: TRBV20-1

CDR3aa: CASSLLGGERGQPQHF
CDR3nt: TGTGCCAGCAGTCTGCTTGGGGGGGAAAGGGGTCAGCCCCAGCATTTT
len: 16
j_gene: TRBJ1-5
abundance: -
d_gene: -
v_gene: TRBV28

CDR3aa: CASSEGVGSYEQYF
CDR3nt: TGTGCCAGCAGTGAAGGTGTCGGTTCCTACGAGCAGTACTTC
len: 14
j_gene: TRBJ2-7
abundance: -
d_gene: -
v_gene: TRBV6-1

CDR3aa: CASSQAGLNGNEQFF
CDR3nt: TGCGCCAGCAGCCAAGCGGGATTAAATGGGAATGAGCAGTTCTTC
len: 15
j_gene: TRBJ2-1
abundance: -
d_gene: -
v_gene: TRBV4-3

CDR3aa: CASTPSGRGNEQFF
CDR3nt: TGTGCCAGCACTCCTAGCGGGAGGGGCAATGAGCAGTTCTTC
len: 14
j_gene: TRBJ2-1
abundance: -
d_gene: TRBD2
v_gene: TRBV5-4

CDR3aa: CASSVGELEQYF
CDR3nt: TGTGCCAGCAGTGTAGGGGAGCTCGAGCAGTACTTC
len: 12
j_gene: TRBJ2-7
abundance: few
d_gene: -
v_gene: TRBV6-1

CDR3aa: CASSLYAGGPSSFF
CDR3nt: TGTGCCAGCAGTTTATACGCGGGAGGGCCATCCTCGTTCTTC
len: 14
j_gene: TRBJ2-1
abundance: -
d_gene: TRBD2
v_gene: TRBV28

CDR3aa: CASRGGRNNGETQYF
CDR3nt: TGTGCCAGCAGGGGTGGTAGAAACAACGGGGAGACCCAGTACTTC
len: 15
j_gene: TRBJ2-5
abundance: -
d_gene: -
v_gene: TRBV6-1

CDR3aa: CASSLGGNQRNQPQHF
CDR3nt: TGTGCCAGCAGCTTGGGGGGGAACCAGCGCAATCAGCCCCAGCATTTT
len: 16
j_gene: TRBJ1-5
abundance: many
d_gene: -
v_gene: TRBV7-8

CDR3aa: CASSRAGAQDGYTF
CDR3nt: TGTGCCAGCAGTCGGGCGGGGGCGCAGGATGGCTACACCTTC
len: 14
j_gene: TRBJ1-2
abundance: -
d_gene: -
v_gene: TRBV27

CDR3aa: CASSLQALRGPYEQFF
CDR3nt: TGTGCCAGCAGCTTACAAGCGCTCAGGGGGCCTTATGAGCAGTTCTTC
len: 16
j_gene: TRBJ2-1
abundance: once
d_gene: TRBD1
v_gene: TRBV7-8

CDR3aa: CASSDRSGQETQYF
CDR3nt: TGTGCCAGCAGTGACCGATCGGGGCAAGAGACCCAGTACTTC
len: 14
j_gene: TRBJ2-5
abundance: -
d_gene: -
v_gene: TRBV5-8

CDR3aa: CASSQDFRTQSRNIQYF
CDR3nt: TGTGCCAGCAGCCAAGATTTTAGGACCCAGAGTAGAAACATTCAGTACTTC
len: 17
j_gene: TRBJ2-4
abundance: few
d_gene: -
v_gene: TRBV4-2

CDR3aa: CASSSPPLVGRLAKNIQYF
CDR3nt: TGTGCCAGCAGCTCCCCACCCCTAGTAGGCCGACTAGCCAAAAACATTCAGTACTTC
len: 19
j_gene: TRBJ2-4
abundance: few
d_gene: -
v_gene: TRBV7-9

CDR3aa: CAWSVGLRGTDTQYF
CDR3nt: TGTGCCTGGAGTGTTGGTCTCCGAGGCACAGATACGCAGTATTTT
len: 15
j_gene: TRBJ2-3
abundance: -
d_gene: -
v_gene: TRBV30

CDR3aa: CAWNRHNYGYTF
CDR3nt: TGTGCCTGGAACCGGCATAACTATGGCTACACCTTC
len: 12
j_gene: TRBJ1-2
abundance: -
d_gene: -
v_gene: TRBV30

CDR3aa: CAISPDRGSRYEQYF
CDR3nt: TGTGCCATCAGCCCGGACAGGGGATCGCGCTACGAGCAGTACTTC
len: 15
j_gene: TRBJ2-7
abundance: -
d_gene: TRBD1
v_gene: TRBV10-3

CDR3aa: CSATAFADSTDTQYF
CDR3nt: TGCAGTGCTACCGCTTTCGCGGATAGCACAGATACGCAGTATTTT
len: 15
j_gene: TRBJ2-3
abundance: -
d_gene: -
v_gene: TRBV20-1

CDR3aa: CASSLQVYSNQPQHF
CDR3nt: TGTGCCAGTAGTCTACAGGTCTATAGCAATCAGCCCCAGCATTTT
len: 15
j_gene: TRBJ1-5
abundance: -
d_gene: -
v_gene: TRBV19

CDR3aa: CASSWKQTTDTQYF
CDR3nt: TGTGCCAGCAGTTGGAAGCAGACCACAGATACGCAGTATTTT
len: 14
j_gene: TRBJ2-3
abundance: -
d_gene: -
v_gene: TRBV28

CDR3aa: CAIRPGLAGGGLDTQYF
CDR3nt: TGTGCCATCAGGCCGGGACTAGCGGGAGGCGGCTTAGATACGCAGTATTTT
len: 17
j_gene: TRBJ2-3
abundance: -
d_gene: TRBD2
v_gene: TRBV10-3

CDR3aa: CASGQGGGETQYF
CDR3nt: TGTGCCAGCGGCCAGGGGGGGGGAGAGACCCAGTACTTC
len: 13
j_gene: TRBJ2-5
abundance: -
d_gene: -
v_gene: TRBV7-3

CDR3aa: CASRRQGRAKNIQYF
CDR3nt: TGTGCCAGCAGACGACAGGGGAGAGCCAAAAACATTCAGTACTTC
len: 15
j_gene: TRBJ2-4
abundance: few
d_gene: TRBD1
v_gene: TRBV28

CDR3aa: CASSPGGQASYGYTF
CDR3nt: TGTGCCAGCAGCCCTGGGGGACAGGCGAGCTATGGCTACACCTTC
len: 15
j_gene: TRBJ1-2
abundance: -
d_gene: TRBD1
v_gene: TRBV7-6

CDR3aa: CASSLLAGSGETQYF
CDR3nt: TGTGCCAGCAGCCTCCTAGCGGGATCGGGGGAGACCCAGTACTTC
len: 15
j_gene: TRBJ2-5
abundance: -
d_gene: TRBD2
v_gene: TRBV7-2

CDR3aa: CASSQLGTGNTEAFF
CDR3nt: TGTGCCAGCAGCCAATTAGGAACAGGGAACACTGAAGCTTTCTTT
len: 15
j_gene: TRBJ1-1
abundance: -
d_gene: -
v_gene: TRBV16